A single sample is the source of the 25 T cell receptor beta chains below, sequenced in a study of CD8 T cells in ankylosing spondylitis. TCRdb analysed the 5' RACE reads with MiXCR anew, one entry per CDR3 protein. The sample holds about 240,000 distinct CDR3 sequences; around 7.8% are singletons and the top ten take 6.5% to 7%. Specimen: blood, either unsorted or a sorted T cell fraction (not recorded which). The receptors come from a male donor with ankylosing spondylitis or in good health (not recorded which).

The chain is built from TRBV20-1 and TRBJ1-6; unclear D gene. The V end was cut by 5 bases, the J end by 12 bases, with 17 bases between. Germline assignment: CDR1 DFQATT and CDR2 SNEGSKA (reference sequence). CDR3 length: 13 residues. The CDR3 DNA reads TGCAGTGCTTACGCCCGACTCGAAGGACCCCTCCACTTT. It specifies CSAYARLEGPLHF.

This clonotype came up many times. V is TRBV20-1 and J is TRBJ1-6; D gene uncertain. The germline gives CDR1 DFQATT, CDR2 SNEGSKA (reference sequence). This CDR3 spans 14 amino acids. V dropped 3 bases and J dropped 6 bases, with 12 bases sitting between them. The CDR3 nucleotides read TGCAGTGCTAGGGGAGGTCCGATTAATTCACCCCTCCACTTT. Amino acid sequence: CSARGGPINSPLHF.

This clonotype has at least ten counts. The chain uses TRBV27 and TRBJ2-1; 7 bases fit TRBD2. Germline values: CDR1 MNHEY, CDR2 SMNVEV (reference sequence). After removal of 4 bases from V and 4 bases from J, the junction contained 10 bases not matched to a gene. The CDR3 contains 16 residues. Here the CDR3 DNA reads TGTGCCAGCAGTTCGGCTCCGGGGGGAATTTACAATGAGCAGTTCTTC. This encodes CASSSAPGGIYNEQFF.

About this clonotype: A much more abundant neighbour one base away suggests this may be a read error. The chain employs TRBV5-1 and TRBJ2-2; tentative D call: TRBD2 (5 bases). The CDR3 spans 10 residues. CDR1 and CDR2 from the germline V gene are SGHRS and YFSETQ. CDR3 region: CATWTGELVF. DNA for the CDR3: TGCGCCACCTGGACCGGGGAGCTGGTTTTT.

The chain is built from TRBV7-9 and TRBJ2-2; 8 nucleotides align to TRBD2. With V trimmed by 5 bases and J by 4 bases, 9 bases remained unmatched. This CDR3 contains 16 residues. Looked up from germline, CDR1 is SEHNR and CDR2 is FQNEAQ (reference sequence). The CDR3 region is CASSPSGLAGTGELFF. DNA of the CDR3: TGTGCCAGCAGCCCGTCGGGCCTAGCGGGCACCGGGGAGCTGTTTTTT.

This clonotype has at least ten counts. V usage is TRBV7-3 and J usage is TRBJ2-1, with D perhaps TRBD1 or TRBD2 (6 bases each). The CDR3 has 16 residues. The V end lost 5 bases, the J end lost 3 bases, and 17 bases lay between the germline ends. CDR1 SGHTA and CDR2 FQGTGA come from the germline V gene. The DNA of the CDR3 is TGTGCCAGCAGCCCAAGTCGGGGGCTTCACTACAATGAGCAGTTCTTC. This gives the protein CASSPSRGLHYNEQFF.

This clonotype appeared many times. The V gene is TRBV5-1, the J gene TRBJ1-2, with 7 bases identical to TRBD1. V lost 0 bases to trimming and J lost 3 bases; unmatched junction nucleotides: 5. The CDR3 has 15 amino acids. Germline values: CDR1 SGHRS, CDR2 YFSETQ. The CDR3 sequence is CASSLGDRDYYGYTF. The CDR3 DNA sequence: TGCGCCAGCAGCTTGGGGGACAGAGATTACTATGGCTACACCTTC.

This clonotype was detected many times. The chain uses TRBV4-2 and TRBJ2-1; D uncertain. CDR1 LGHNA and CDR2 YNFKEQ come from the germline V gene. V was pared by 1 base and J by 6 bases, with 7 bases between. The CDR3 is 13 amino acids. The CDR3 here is CASSQGSGNEQFF. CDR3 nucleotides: TGTGCCAGCAGCCAAGGGAGTGGCAATGAGCAGTTCTTC.

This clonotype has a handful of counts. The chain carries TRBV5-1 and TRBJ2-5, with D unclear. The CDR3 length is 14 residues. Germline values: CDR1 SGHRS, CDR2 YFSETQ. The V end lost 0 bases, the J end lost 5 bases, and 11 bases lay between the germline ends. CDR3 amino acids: CASSLVSGRETQYF. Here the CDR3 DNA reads TGCGCCAGCAGCTTGGTTTCGGGCCGGGAGACCCAGTACTTC.

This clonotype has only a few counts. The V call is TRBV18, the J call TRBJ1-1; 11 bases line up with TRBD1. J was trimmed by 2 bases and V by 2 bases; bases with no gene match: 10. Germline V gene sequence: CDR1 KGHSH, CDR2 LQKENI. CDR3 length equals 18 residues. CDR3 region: CASSPVGTGGRANTEAFF. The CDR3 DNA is TGTGCCAGCTCACCAGTCGGGACAGGGGGTAGGGCTAACACTGAAGCTTTCTTT.

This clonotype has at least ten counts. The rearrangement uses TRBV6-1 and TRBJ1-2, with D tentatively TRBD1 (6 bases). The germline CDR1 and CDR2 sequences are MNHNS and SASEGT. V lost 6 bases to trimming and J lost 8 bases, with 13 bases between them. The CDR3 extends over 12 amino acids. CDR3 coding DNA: TGTGCCAGCAGAGAACAGGGCGGGGGCTACACCTTC. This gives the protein CASREQGGGYTF.

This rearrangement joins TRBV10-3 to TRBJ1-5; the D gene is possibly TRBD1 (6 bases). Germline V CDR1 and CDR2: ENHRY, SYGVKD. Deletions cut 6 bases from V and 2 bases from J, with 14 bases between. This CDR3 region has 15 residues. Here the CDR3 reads CAIRATGWGNQPQHF. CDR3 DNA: TGTGCCATCAGAGCGACAGGCTGGGGCAATCAGCCCCAGCATTTT.

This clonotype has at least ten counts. CDR3 amino acids: CASSQEHVRVNTEAFF. The DNA of the CDR3 is TGTGCCAGCAGCCAAGAACACGTCAGGGTGAACACTGAAGCTTTCTTT. The chain joins TRBV3-1 to TRBJ1-1; D possibly corresponds to TRBD1 (5 bases). The CDR3 runs to 16 residues. Trimming removed 0 bases from V and 0 bases from J, with 11 bases in between. Per germline, CDR1 LGHDT and CDR2 YNNKEL (reference sequence).

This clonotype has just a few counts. DNA for the CDR3: TGTGCCAGCAGCGAGGGGGTGACGGGCACTGAAGCTTTCTTT. The encoded protein is CASSEGVTGTEAFF. V and J are TRBV11-2 and TRBJ1-1, with a tentative D call TRBD1 (6 bases). Germline CDR1 and CDR2: SGHAT and FQNNGV. CDR3 length equals 14 residues. The V and J ends lost 5 bases and 4 bases respectively, with 14 bases between them.

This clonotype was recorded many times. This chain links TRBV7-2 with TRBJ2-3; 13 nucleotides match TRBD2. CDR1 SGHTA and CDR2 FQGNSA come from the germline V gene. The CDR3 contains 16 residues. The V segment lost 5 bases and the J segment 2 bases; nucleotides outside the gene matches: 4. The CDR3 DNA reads TGTGCCAGCAGCCCGGGACTAGCGGGGATCACAGATACGCAGTATTTT. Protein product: CASSPGLAGITDTQYF.

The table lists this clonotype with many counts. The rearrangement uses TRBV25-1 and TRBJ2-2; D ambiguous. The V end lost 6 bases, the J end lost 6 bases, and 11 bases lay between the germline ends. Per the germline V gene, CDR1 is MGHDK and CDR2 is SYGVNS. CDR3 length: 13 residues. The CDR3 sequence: CASSENVPGELFF. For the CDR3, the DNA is TGTGCCAGCAGCGAGAATGTGCCCGGGGAGCTGTTTTTT. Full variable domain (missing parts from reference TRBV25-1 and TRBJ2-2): EADIYQTPRYLVIGTGKKITLECSQTMGHDKMYWYQQDPGMELHLIHYSYGVNSTEKGDLSSESTVSRIRTEHFPLTLESARPSHTSQYLCASSENVPGELFFGEGSRLTVL.

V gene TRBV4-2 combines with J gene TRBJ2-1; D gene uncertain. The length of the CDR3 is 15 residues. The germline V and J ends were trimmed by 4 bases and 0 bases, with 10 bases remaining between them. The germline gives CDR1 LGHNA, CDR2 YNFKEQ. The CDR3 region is CASSLSASSYNEQFF. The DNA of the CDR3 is TGTGCCAGCAGCCTAAGTGCGAGCTCCTACAATGAGCAGTTCTTC.

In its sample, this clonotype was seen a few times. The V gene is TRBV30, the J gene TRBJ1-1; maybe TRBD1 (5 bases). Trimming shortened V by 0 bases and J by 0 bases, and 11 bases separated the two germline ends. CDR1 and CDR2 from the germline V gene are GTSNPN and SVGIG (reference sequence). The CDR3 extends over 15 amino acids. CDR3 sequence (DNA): TGTGCCTGGAGTGTAGTGGGGCCACTGAACACTGAAGCTTTCTTT. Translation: CAWSVVGPLNTEAFF.

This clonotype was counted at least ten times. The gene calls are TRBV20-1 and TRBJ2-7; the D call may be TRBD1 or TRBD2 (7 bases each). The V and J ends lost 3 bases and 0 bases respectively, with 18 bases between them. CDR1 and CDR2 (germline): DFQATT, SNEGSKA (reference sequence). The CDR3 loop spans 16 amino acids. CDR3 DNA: TGCAGTGCTAGGCCCCAGCGGGGACAGTACTCCTACGAGCAGTACTTC. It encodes CSARPQRGQYSYEQYF.

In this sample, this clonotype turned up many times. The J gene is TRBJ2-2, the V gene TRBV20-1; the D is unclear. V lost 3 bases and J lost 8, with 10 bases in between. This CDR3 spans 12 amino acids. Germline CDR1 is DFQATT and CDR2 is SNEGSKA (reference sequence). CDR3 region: CSASPRNGELFF. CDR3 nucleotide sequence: TGCAGTGCTAGCCCTAGGAATGGGGAGCTGTTTTTT.

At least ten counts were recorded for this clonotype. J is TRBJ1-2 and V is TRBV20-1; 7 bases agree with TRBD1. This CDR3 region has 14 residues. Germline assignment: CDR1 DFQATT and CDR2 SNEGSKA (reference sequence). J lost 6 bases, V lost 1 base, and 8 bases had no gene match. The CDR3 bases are TGCAGTGCTAGAGTGCCCCAGGGGGTGGATGGCTACACCTTC. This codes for CSARVPQGVDGYTF.

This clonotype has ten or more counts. DNA for the CDR3: TGTGCCACCACCGGGGGGGGCCAAGAGACCCAGTACTTC. Translation: CATTGGGQETQYF. The J gene is TRBJ2-5, the V gene TRBV15; 8 positions match TRBD2. With V trimmed by 7 bases and J by 1 base, 2 bases remained unmatched. This CDR3 comprises 13 residues. Germline assignment: CDR1 LNHNV and CDR2 YYDKDF (reference sequence).

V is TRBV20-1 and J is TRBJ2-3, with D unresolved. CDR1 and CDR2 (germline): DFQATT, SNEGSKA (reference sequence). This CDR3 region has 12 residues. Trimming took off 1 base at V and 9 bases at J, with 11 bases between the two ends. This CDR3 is CSARVSPRTQYF. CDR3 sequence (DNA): TGCAGTGCTAGAGTATCTCCCCGCACGCAGTATTTT.

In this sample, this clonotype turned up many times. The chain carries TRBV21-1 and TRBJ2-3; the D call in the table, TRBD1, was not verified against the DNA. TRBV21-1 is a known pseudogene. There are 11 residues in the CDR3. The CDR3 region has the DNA TGTGCCAGCAGCCCTGTGGATACGCAGTATTTT. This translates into CASSPVDTQYF.

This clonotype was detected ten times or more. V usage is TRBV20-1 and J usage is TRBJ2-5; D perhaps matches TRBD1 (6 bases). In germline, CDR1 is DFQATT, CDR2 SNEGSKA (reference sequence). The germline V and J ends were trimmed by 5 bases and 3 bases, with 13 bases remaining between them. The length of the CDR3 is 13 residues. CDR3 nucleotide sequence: TGCAGTGCTCCCCAGGGGCCCAAAGAGACCCAGTACTTC. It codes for CSAPQGPKETQYF.